These T cell receptor beta chains were read from a single sample in a study of CD8 T cells in ankylosing spondylitis. Each CDR3 protein gets one entry after TCRdb re-called the 5' RACE reads with MiXCR. The sample yields more than 200,000 distinct CDR3 sequences, roughly a quarter seen once. Sequenced: blood, either unsorted or a sorted T cell fraction (not recorded which). The receptors shown here come from a male donor with ankylosing spondylitis or in good health (not recorded which). Each CDR3 is given with its conserved first and last residue. Fields, in order: D gene, V gene, clone size, J gene, CDR3 DNA, CDR3 protein. The D gene is left open where the match is weak. Size is omitted from some rows. Given values are once, few, many or a class for expanded clones.

.	TRBV6-2/TRBV6-3	.	TRBJ2-5	TGTGCCAGCAGTAACCCTAGGGGAGAGACCCAGTACTTC	CASSNPRGETQYF
.	TRBV12-3/TRBV12-4	few	TRBJ1-2	TGTGCCAGCAGTTTACAAGACTATGGCTACACCTTC	CASSLQDYGYTF
TRBD1	TRBV3-1	many	TRBJ1-1	TGTGCCAGCAGCTCTTGGGGACAGGGGACGAACACTGAAGCTTTCTTT	CASSSWGQGTNTEAFF
TRBD1	TRBV29-1	.	TRBJ2-1	TGCAGCGTTGAGGTACAGGGGACATACAATGAGCAGTTCTTC	CSVEVQGTYNEQFF
.	TRBV7-9	many	TRBJ2-1	TGTGCCAGCAGCTTAGGTGCCGGTGAGCAGTTCTTC	CASSLGAGEQFF
TRBD1	TRBV12-3/TRBV12-4	many	TRBJ1-2	TGTGCCAGCAGTTTGGGACAGGCCGGCTACACCTTC	CASSLGQAGYTF
.	TRBV5-4	.	TRBJ2-6	TGTGCCAGCAGCTTGGCCTACCGGGGCGTCCTGACTTTC	CASSLAYRGVLTF
TRBD1	TRBV5-1	many	TRBJ2-4	TGCGCCAGCAGCTTTGGGACAGGGGGAAACATTCAGTACTTC	CASSFGTGGNIQYF
.	TRBV7-8	many	TRBJ2-5	TGTGCCAGCAAAAGGACAAAAGAGACCCAGTACTTC	CASKRTKETQYF
.	TRBV20-1	.	TRBJ2-3	TGCAGTGCTAGGGGCGGGACTGCGGCAGCGCAGTATTTT	CSARGGTAAAQYF
.	TRBV11-2	few	TRBJ2-1	TGTGCCAGCAGCTTAGGACGCGGGGGCAGGGACGACAATGAGCAGTTCTTC	CASSLGRGGRDDNEQFF
TRBD1	TRBV20-1	.	TRBJ2-1	TGCAGTGCTAGACCCCCCCAGGGGGCTAGTGAGCAGTTCTTC	CSARPPQGASEQFF
.	TRBV2	many	TRBJ1-1	TGTGCCAGCACCAGCAAACAGCAGAACACTGAAGCTTTCTTT	CASTSKQQNTEAFF
.	TRBV3-1	few	TRBJ2-2	TGTGCCAGCAGCCAAGACTGGCTGGTCGGGGAGCTGTTTTTT	CASSQDWLVGELFF
.	TRBV12-3/TRBV12-4	.	TRBJ2-2	TGTGCCAGCAGTTTTGAAGGGATCTCCGGGGAGCTGTTTTTT	CASSFEGISGELFF
.	TRBV12-3/TRBV12-4	.	TRBJ2-3	TGTGCCAGCAGTTTAGCGCGGGACGATACGCAGTATTTT	CASSLARDDTQYF
TRBD1	TRBV11-2	many	TRBJ1-2	TGTGCCAGCAGCCAGACAGGGATGAATGGCTACACCTTC	CASSQTGMNGYTF
TRBD1	TRBV29-1	many	TRBJ1-1	TGCAGCGTTGGACAGGGGGCCACTGAAGCTTTCTTT	CSVGQGATEAFF
.	TRBV18	few	TRBJ2-7	TGTGCCAGCTCAGAGACAGGAACCTACGAGCAGTACTTC	CASSETGTYEQYF
.	TRBV20-1	many	TRBJ1-2	TGCAGTGCTAGTATCGGAGCGGGGAGGCACTATGGCTACACCTTC	CSASIGAGRHYGYTF
.	TRBV29-1	many	TRBJ2-5	TGCAGCGTTGGAGCGGAGGACAGAGGGGAGACCCAGTACTTC	CSVGAEDRGETQYF
.	TRBV12-3/TRBV12-4	many	TRBJ1-1	TGTGCCAGCAGTTTAGGTCCTGAAGCTTTCTTT	CASSLGPEAFF
.	TRBV27	.	TRBJ1-1	TGTGCCAGCAGGCGCCGGGCTGTGAACACTGAAGCTTTCTTT	CASRRRAVNTEAFF
TRBD1	TRBV7-8	.	TRBJ2-3	TGTGCCAGCAGCTCATACGACAGGGGCCGAGATACGCAGTATTTT	CASSSYDRGRDTQYF
.	TRBV7-9	.	TRBJ2-1	TGTGCCAGCAGCCCTGACCGGACATACTACAATGAGCAGTTCTTC	CASSPDRTYYNEQFF
.	TRBV19	few	TRBJ1-4	TGTGCCAGTAGTCCCGGCGATTGGGGGAATGAAAAACTGTTTTTT	CASSPGDWGNEKLFF
.	TRBV15	.	TRBJ2-1	TGTGCCACCAGCAGAGATCTCCCGGGGGTGTACAATGAGCAGTTCTTC	CATSRDLPGVYNEQFF
.	TRBV12-3/TRBV12-4	.	TRBJ2-1	TGTGCCAGCAGTTTCCTTGCTGCTGCTGAGCAGTTCTTC	CASSFLAAAEQFF
TRBD1	TRBV6-1	few	TRBJ2-7	TGTGCCAGCAAAACACCGGGACAGACCTACGAGCAGTACTTC	CASKTPGQTYEQYF
.	TRBV20-1	.	TRBJ2-7	TGCAGTGCTAGAGATCTCAGAGACGAGCAGTACTTC	CSARDLRDEQYF
TRBD1	TRBV5-6	many	TRBJ1-5	TGTGCCAGCAGCCCGAACAGGGGGCAGGGGCAGCCCCAGCATTTT	CASSPNRGQGQPQHF
TRBD1	TRBV20-1	.	TRBJ2-1	TGCAGTGCTAGAGACCGACAGGGGGCTAATGAGCAGTTCTTC	CSARDRQGANEQFF
TRBD1	TRBV29-1	many	TRBJ2-7	TGCAGCGTTAACCCGGGGACAGGGGGGTACGAGCAGTACTTC	CSVNPGTGGYEQYF
.	TRBV12-3/TRBV12-4	few	TRBJ2-4	TGTGCCAGCACCTTGTGGACCACAAACATTCAGTACTTC	CASTLWTTNIQYF
.	TRBV12-3/TRBV12-4	many	TRBJ1-5	TGTGCCAGCTCCCTGCCGGGGCAACCCCAGCATTTT	CASSLPGQPQHF
.	TRBV20-1	many	TRBJ2-4	TGCAGTGCTAGAGATCATGGGGCAGTTCAGTACTTC	CSARDHGAVQYF